This is a list of T cell receptor beta chains from one sample in a study of brain T cells in children with intractable seizures. Assay: immunoSEQ multiplex PCR; the TCRdb copy retains only in-frame clones and omits some. The profile shows about 350,000 clones, over 90% of them singletons. Sequenced material: peripheral blood, taken 5 to 6 months after surgery. These receptor sequences come from a boy less than two years old with tuberous sclerosis and intractable seizures. The CDR3 runs from the conserved cysteine through the conserved F or W.

V: TRBV4-2
J: TRBJ2-1
CDR3: CASSQDSRREHNEQFF

V: TRBV4-1
J: TRBJ2-5
CDR3: CASQPIAGGLWEETQYF

V: TRBV7-2
J: TRBJ1-1
CDR3: CASSLTRIMNTEAFF

V: TRBV6-6
J: TRBJ2-3
CDR3: CASSSSGGPTDTQYF

V: TRBV13
J: TRBJ2-3
CDR3: CASSSTGGRGTDTQYF

V: TRBV5-1
J: TRBJ1-3
CDR3: CASSLMGNSGNTIYF

V: TRBV9
J: TRBJ2-7
CDR3: CASSSSGGYEQYF

V: TRBV20-1
J: TRBJ2-7
CDR3: CSASSGATYEQYF

V: TRBV5-8
J: TRBJ2-1
CDR3: CASSFPDRRSYNEQFF

V: TRBV11-3
J: TRBJ1-1
CDR3: CASSLGGRNFPEAFF

V: TRBV18
J: TRBJ1-2
CDR3: CASSRMYGAISGYTF

V: TRBV3-1/TRBV3-2
J: TRBJ1-1
CDR3: CASSQDLVSTEAFF

V: TRBV15
J: TRBJ2-1
CDR3: CATGLLVAGSYNEQFF

V: TRBV15
J: TRBJ1-5
CDR3: CATSRDPGNQPQHF

V: TRBV29-1
J: TRBJ1-1
CDR3: CSVRETGLNTEAFF